This T cell receptor beta chain was recorded in a study of identical twins. The study, taken as a whole, reports: Out-of-frame alpha sequences shared by twins were enriched for low generation probability.

As to this clonotype: Its cognate antigen is unknown.

TCRdb re-called the 5' RACE reads through MiXCR, storing one row per CDR3 protein. This sample has 570,000 or so distinct CDR3 sequences, with more than 9% found just once. Unmatched junction bases numbered 13, after V lost 1 base and J lost 2 bases. CDR1 is SGHNT and CDR2 is YENEEA in the germline V gene. There are 18 residues in the CDR3. These records were also assigned to another study, of yellow fever vaccine responses in identical twins.

The TCR originated in a woman aged 18 to 35 in good health. V is TRBV11-3 and J is TRBJ1-2; 7 bases line up with TRBD1. Specimen: PBMCs. This CDR3 reads CASSLGGKTGTSNYGYTF. As DNA, the CDR3 is TGTGCCAGCAGCTTAGGTGGGAAGACAGGGACATCAAACTATGGCTACACCTTC.